This TCR beta chain was found in a study of T cell responses to AZD1222 COVID-19 vaccine. Concerning this clone: As yet, its antigen is unknown.

Using immunoSEQ multiplex PCR, the repertoire was profiled, and TCRdb retains in-frame clones only, with some absent. The table lists 120,000 to 150,000 clones, approximately 92% of them singletons. General study points: Researchers took repertoire samples only after the peak T cell response had come. The donor group comprised mostly white British people and more females; the analysis possibly underestimated clonal diversity. Spike-specific TCRs gained breadth and depth after people received two AZD1222 doses.

The receptor's source is an adult in good health. Material: peripheral blood, obtained on day 0 of AZD1222 vaccination.

DNA of the CDR3: TGTGCCAGCAGCTCCACGAGCTCCTACGAGCAGTACTTC. This sequence encodes CASSSTSSYEQYF. The chain is built from TRBV5-4 and TRBJ2-7; D unresolved. Germline assignment: CDR1 SGHNT and CDR2 YYREEE (reference sequence). CDR3 size: 13 residues. V was shortened by 3 bases and J by 0 bases, with 7 bases between the two germline ends.